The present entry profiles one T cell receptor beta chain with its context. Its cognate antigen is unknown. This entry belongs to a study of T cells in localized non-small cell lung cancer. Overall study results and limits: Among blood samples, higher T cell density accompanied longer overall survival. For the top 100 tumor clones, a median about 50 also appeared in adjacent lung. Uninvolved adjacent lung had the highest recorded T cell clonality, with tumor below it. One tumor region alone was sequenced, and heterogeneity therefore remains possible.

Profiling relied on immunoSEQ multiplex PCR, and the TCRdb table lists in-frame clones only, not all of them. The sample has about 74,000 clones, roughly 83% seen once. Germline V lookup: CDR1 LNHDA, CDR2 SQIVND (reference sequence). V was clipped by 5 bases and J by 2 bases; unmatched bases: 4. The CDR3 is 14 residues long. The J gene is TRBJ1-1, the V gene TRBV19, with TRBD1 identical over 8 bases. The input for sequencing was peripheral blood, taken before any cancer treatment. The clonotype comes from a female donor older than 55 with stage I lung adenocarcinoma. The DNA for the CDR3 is TGTGCCAGTAGTGCGGGACAGGACAACACTGAAGCTTTCTTT. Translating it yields CASSAGQDNTEAFF.